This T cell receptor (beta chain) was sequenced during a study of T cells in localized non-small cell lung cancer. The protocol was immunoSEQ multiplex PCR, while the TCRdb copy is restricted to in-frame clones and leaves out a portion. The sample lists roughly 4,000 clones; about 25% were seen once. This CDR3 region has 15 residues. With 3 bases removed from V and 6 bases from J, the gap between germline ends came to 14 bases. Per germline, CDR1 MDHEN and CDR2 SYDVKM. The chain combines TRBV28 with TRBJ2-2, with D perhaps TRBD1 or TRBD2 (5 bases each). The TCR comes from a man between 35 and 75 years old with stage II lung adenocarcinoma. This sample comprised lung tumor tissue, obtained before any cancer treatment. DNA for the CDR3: TGTGCCAGCAGTTTGGGGACGGTTGTCTCCGGGGAGCTGTTTTTT. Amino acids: CASSLGTVVSGELFF.